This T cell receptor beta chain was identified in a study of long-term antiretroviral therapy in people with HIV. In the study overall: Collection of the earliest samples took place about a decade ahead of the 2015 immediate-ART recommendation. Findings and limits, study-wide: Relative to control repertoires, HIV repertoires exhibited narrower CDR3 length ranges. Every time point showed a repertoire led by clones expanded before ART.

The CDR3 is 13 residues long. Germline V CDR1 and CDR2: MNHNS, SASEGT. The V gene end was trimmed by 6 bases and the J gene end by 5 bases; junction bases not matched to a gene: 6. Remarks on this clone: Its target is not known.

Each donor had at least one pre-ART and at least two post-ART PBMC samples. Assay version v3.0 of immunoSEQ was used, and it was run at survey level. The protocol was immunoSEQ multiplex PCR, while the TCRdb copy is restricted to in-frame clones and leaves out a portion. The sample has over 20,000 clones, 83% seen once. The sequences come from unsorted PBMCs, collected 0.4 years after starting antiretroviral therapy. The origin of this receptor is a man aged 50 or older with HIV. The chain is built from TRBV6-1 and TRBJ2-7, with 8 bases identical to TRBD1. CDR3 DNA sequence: TGTGCCAGCAGGCAGGGGGCGCGGAACGAGCAGTACTTC. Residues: CASRQGARNEQYF.